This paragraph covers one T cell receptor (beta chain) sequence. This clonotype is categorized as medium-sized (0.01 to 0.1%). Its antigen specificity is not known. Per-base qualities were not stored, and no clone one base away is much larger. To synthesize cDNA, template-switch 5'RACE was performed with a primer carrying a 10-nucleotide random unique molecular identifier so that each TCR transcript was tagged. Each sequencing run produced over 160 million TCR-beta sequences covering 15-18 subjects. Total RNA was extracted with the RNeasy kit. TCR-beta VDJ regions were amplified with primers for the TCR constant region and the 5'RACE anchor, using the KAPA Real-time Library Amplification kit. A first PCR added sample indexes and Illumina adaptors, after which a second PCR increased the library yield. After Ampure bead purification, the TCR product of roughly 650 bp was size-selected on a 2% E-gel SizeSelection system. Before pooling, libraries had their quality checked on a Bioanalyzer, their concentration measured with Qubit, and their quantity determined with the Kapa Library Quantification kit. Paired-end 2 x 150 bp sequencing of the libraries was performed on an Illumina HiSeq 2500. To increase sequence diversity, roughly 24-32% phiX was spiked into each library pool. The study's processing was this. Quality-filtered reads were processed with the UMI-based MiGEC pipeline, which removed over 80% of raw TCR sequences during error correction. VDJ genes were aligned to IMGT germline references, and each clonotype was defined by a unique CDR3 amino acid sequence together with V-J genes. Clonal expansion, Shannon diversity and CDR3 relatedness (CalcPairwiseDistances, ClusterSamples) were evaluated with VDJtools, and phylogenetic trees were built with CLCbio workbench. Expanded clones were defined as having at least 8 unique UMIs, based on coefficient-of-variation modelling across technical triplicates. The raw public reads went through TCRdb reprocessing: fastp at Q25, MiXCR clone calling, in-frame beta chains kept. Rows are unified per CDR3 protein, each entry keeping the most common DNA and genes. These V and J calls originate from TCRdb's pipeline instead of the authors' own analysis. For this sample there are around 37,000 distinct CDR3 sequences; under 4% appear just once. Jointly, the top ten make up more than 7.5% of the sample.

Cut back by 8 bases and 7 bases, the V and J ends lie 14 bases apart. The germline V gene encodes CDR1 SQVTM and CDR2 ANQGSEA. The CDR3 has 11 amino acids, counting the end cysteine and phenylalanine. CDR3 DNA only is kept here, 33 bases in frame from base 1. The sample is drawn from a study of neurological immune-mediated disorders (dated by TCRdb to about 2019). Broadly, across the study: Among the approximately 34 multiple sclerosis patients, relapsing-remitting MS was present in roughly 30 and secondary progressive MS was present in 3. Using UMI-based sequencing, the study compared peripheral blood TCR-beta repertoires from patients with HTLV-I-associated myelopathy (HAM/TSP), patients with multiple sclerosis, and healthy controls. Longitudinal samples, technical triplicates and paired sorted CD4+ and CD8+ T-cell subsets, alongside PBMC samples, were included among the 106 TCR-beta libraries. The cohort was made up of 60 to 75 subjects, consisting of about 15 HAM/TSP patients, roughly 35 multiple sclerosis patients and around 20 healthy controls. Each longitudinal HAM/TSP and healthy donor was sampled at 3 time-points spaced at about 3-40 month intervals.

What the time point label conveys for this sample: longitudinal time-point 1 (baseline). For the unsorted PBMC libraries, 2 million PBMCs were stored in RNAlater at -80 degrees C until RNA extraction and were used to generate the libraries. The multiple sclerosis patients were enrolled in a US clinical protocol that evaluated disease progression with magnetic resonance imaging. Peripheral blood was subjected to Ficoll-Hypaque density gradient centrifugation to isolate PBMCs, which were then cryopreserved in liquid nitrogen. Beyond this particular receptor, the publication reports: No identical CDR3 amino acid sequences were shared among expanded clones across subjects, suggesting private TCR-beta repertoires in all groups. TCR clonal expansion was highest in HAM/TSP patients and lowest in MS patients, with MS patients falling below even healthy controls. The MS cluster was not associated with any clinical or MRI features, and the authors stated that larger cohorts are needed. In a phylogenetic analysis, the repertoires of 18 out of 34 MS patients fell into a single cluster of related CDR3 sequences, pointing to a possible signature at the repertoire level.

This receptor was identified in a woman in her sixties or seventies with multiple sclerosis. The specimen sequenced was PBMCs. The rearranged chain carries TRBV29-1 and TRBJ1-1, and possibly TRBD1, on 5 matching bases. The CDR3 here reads CSSDLGVEAFF. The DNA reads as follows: TGCAGCAGTGACCTAGGGGTTGAAGCTTTCTTT.